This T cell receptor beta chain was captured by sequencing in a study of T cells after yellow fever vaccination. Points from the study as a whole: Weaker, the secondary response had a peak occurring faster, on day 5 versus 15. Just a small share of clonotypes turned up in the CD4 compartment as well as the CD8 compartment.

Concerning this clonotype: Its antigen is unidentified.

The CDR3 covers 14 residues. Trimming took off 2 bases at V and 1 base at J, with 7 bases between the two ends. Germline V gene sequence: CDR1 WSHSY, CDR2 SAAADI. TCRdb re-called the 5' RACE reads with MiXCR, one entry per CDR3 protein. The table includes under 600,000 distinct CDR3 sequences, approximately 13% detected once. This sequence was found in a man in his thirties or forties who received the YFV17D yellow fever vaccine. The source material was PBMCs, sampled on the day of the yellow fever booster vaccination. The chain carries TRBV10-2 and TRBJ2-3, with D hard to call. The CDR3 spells CASSEQVRTDTQYF. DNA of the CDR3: TGCGCCAGCAGTGAGCAGGTTCGCACAGATACGCAGTATTTT.